The rows below give T cell receptor beta chains drawn from one sample of a study of shared clonotypes between healthy human individuals. Sequencing was performed with immunoSEQ multiplex PCR; in TCRdb, only in-frame clones are kept and a portion is missing. The sample has around 200,000 clones; approximately 61% are singletons. The sequenced sample consisted of memory CD4+ T cells sorted from blood. The receptors were gathered from a man between 25 and 39 years old in good health. Both conserved end residues are part of each CDR3. D genes are given only for firm matches. Clone size is given for some rows only: seen once, a few or many times, or a class if the clone is expanded.

d_call	v_call	j_call	clone_size	cdr3_nt	cdr3_aa
TRBD2	TRBV5-1	TRBJ2-7	-	TGCGCCAGCAGCCCCGGACTAGCGGGAGTCATAGAGCAGTACTTC	CASSPGLAGVIEQYF
-	TRBV7-3	TRBJ2-1	-	TGTGCCAGCAGTCTCCCCGGGACGAGGCAGTTCTTC	CASSLPGTRQFF
-	TRBV10-2	TRBJ1-1	-	TGCGCAAGCGGGAGGGAACACAATCCCACTGAAGCTTTCTTT	CASGREHNPTEAFF
-	TRBV7-2	TRBJ1-5	-	TGTGCCAGCAGCTTAGTTCAGAACGGCAATCAGCCCCAGCATTTT	CASSLVQNGNQPQHF
-	TRBV5-6	TRBJ1-2	-	TGTGCCAGCAGCTGGGGGGCTGGAGGCTACACCTTC	CASSWGAGGYTF
-	TRBV9	TRBJ2-2	-	TGTGCCAGCAGCGTGTTGGCGGGGACCGGGGAGCTGTTTTTT	CASSVLAGTGELFF
-	TRBV28	TRBJ2-5	-	TGTGCCAGCAGTCCAGGGGAGATGGTTCTGGAGACCCAGTACTTC	CASSPGEMVLETQYF
-	TRBV13	TRBJ2-2	-	TGTGCCAGCAGGCGAGGCGGGACCACCGGGGAGCTGTTTTTT	CASRRGGTTGELFF
-	TRBV28	TRBJ2-7	-	TGTGCCAGCAACTATAACTACGAGCAGTACTTC	CASNYNYEQYF
-	TRBV2	TRBJ2-2	once	TGTGCCAGCACCTTGTTCGGGGCTGCGAACACCGGGGAGCTGTTTTTT	CASTLFGAANTGELFF
TRBD2	TRBV5-1	TRBJ2-7	once	TGCGCCAGCAGCTTGGAGGGACGACTAGCGGGGGACGGCGAGCAGTACTTC	CASSLEGRLAGDGEQYF
TRBD2	TRBV11-2	TRBJ2-3	once	TGTGCCAGCAGCTTTGGGCTAGCGGGAAGCACAGATACGCAGTATTTT	CASSFGLAGSTDTQYF
-	TRBV7-5	TRBJ2-5	-	TGTGTCAGAAGCTTCGTACAGGGTGGGGATCAAGAGACCCAGTACTTC	CVRSFVQGGDQETQYF
-	TRBV7-9	TRBJ1-2	few	TGTGCCAGCAGCTTCGGGACGGCGAACTATGGCTACACCTTC	CASSFGTANYGYTF
TRBD2	TRBV5-1	TRBJ2-3	-	TGCGCCAGCAGCTTGGCCACTAGCGACACAGATACGCAGTATTTT	CASSLATSDTDTQYF
-	TRBV7-2	TRBJ2-1	few	TGTGCCAGCAGACGGACTGCCTACAATGAGCAGTTCTTC	CASRRTAYNEQFF
-	TRBV7-8	TRBJ1-4	-	TGTGCCAGCACCCGTCAAGAGGGGGGAAAACTGTTTTTT	CASTRQEGGKLFF
TRBD2	TRBV28	TRBJ2-7	many	TGTGCCAGCAGCACACCGGGCGGGAGAGTGTTCGAGCAGTACTTC	CASSTPGGRVFEQYF
-	TRBV7-2	TRBJ1-5	-	TGTGCCAGCAGCTCCCAAGAGGGTCACAATCAGCCCCAGCATTTT	CASSSQEGHNQPQHF
TRBD1	TRBV5-1	TRBJ2-7	-	TGCGCCAGCAGTCGAACAGGGGCTTCCTCCTACGAGCAGTACTTC	CASSRTGASSYEQYF
-	TRBV6-1	TRBJ1-2	-	TGTGCCAGCAGCTTCAGGGGAGGGGGCTACACCTTC	CASSFRGGGYTF
-	TRBV5-1	TRBJ1-2	few	TGCGCCAGCAGCTTGGTAGGAGATGGCTACACCTTC	CASSLVGDGYTF
-	TRBV6-1	TRBJ2-6	-	TGTGCCAGCTCTTCTGGGGCCAACGTCCTGACTTTC	CASSSGANVLTF
TRBD2	TRBV25-1	TRBJ2-5	-	TGTGCCAGCAGTGAAGGCGGGAGGGGGGAGACCCAGTACTTC	CASSEGGRGETQYF
TRBD2	TRBV2	TRBJ2-5	-	TGTGCCAGCACTGTACTAGCGGGAGATCAAGAGACCCAGTACTTC	CASTVLAGDQETQYF
TRBD2	TRBV18	TRBJ2-1	-	TGTGCCAGCTCACCGGGGGGACTAGCGAACTACAATGAGCAGTTCTTC	CASSPGGLANYNEQFF